This T cell receptor (beta chain) was retrieved from a study of OX40 agonist ivuxolimab in advanced cancers. Study overall: Every patient in dose escalation had hepatocellular carcinoma, melanoma, renal cell or head and neck cancer.

The germline gives CDR1 LNHDA, CDR2 SQIVND (reference sequence). The CDR3 is 15 residues long. The V end was cut by 2 bases, the J end by 1 base, with 9 bases between. With respect to this clone: Its target is unknown.

Whole-study findings and limits: Expanded clones belonging to CD8+ T cells outnumbered, on average, those of CD4+. Some nonresponders additionally presented with little normalized T-cell clonal expansion.

The protocol was immunoSEQ multiplex PCR, while the TCRdb copy is restricted to in-frame clones and leaves out a portion. Among just under 65,000 clones listed, approximately 85% were seen once. This chain links TRBV19 with TRBJ1-5; D not resolved. Source: CD4+ or CD8+ T cells sorted from blood, taken in a trial of the OX40 agonist ivuxolimab. This sequence was found in an adult with an advanced solid tumor such as melanoma, head and neck, liver or kidney cancer. This CDR3 reads CASSIQDLSNQPQHF. The CDR3 DNA follows: TGTGCCAGTAGTATACAGGACTTAAGCAATCAGCCCCAGCATTTT.